This T cell receptor (beta chain) was documented in a study of regulatory and conventional T cells in RAG deficiency. Regarding the study as a whole: Shannon entropy fell and Simpson indices rose in RAG-deficient patients. Omenn patients showed >85% Treg-Tconv overlap and shorter CDR3 lengths. These Omenn syndrome Treg sorts may hold peripherally activated cells instead.

In regard to this clone: Antigen: not known.

Genomic DNA came from blood conventional CD4+ T cells gated CD25-low CD127-high. CDR1 is KGHSH, CDR2 LQKENI, per germline. There are 15 residues in the CDR3. Losses at the gene ends were 3 bases for V and 5 bases for J; bases not matched to a gene: 9. Assay: immunoSEQ multiplex PCR; the TCRdb copy retains only in-frame clones and omits some. The table has around 25,000 clones, 95% to 96% seen once; the top ten hold roughly 1.3%. A further study also used this sample, focusing on regulatory T cells. Per that paper: Primers: 52 TRBV forward and 13 TRBJ reverse. Skewed V and J usage and few unique V-J pairs marked patient repertoires, most in Tregs.

This clonotype originated in a human donor in good health. Sequencing used CD25- CD4+ T cells sorted from blood. This chain connects TRBV18 to TRBJ1-1; TRBD1 aligns across 7 bases. The CDR3 region is CASSPRDRASTEAFF. Written as DNA, the CDR3 is TGTGCCAGCTCACCGAGAGACAGGGCGAGTACTGAAGCTTTCTTT.